The entry below gives a single T cell receptor beta chain sequence along with its context. The V gene's germline CDR1 is MGHDK and CDR2 SYGVNS. This CDR3 has 15 amino acids. V lost 1 base and J lost 0, with 9 bases in between. Sequenced by immunoSEQ multiplex PCR; TCRdb stores in-frame clones only, minus some. The profile shows roughly 75,000 clones, over 90% of them singletons. This sample is drawn from a study of OX40 agonist ivuxolimab in advanced cancers. This rearrangement joins TRBV25-1 to TRBJ2-5; D ambiguous. The sequencing used CD4+ or CD8+ T cells sorted from blood, collected in a trial of the OX40 agonist ivuxolimab. The TCR was taken from an adult with an advanced solid tumor such as melanoma, head and neck, liver or kidney cancer. This CDR3 is CASSEFKSYQETQYF. As DNA, the CDR3 is TGTGCCAGCAGTGAATTTAAGAGTTACCAAGAGACCCAGTACTTC.